A single sample gave rise to the 13 T cell receptor beta chains below, sequenced in a study of T cell responses to AZD1222 COVID-19 vaccine. The assay was immunoSEQ multiplex PCR, and TCRdb's table has in-frame clones only and misses some. The table includes roughly 140,000 clones, 85% to 95% detected once. This material consisted of peripheral blood, taken on day 0 of MenACWY control vaccination. These receptors all come from an adult in good health.

V is TRBV4-1 and J is TRBJ1-1; TRBD1 is a possible D gene (5 bases). The germline CDR1 and CDR2 sequences are MGHRA and YSYEKL. This CDR3 has 17 amino acids. Trimming cost V 2 bases and J 5 bases, with 21 bases left between them. In DNA form, the CDR3 reads TGCGCCAGCAGCCAATCCGGGACTGGACCAATCCGGACTGAAGCTTTCTTT. Translating gives CASSQSGTGPIRTEAFF.

The chain combines TRBV5-1 with TRBJ1-2, with D uncertain. Trimming shortened V by 0 bases and J by 10 bases, and 13 bases separated the two germline ends. Germline CDR1 SGHRS, CDR2 YFSETQ. The CDR3 has 13 residues. CDR3 nucleotides: TGCGCCAGCAGCTTGGAGACGCCTGGAGTCTACACCTTC. It encodes CASSLETPGVYTF.

V is TRBV7-3 and J is TRBJ1-2; D gene ambiguous. The ends were cut back, 5 bases at V and 7 bases at J, with 14 bases in the middle. Germline CDR1 reads SGHTA; CDR2 reads FQGTGA. There are 13 residues in the CDR3. The CDR3 is CASSPVGEGGYTF. The CDR3 DNA reads as TGTGCCAGCAGCCCCGTTGGGGAAGGTGGCTACACCTTC.

This rearrangement joins TRBV5-6 to TRBJ1-6; tentatively, D is TRBD1 (5 bases). The V gene lost 0 bases and the J gene lost 4 bases, with 8 bases spanning the gap. This CDR3 contains 15 residues. Per germline, CDR1 SGHDT and CDR2 YYEEEE. This chain's CDR3 is CASSLAGPYNSPLHF. For the CDR3, the DNA is TGTGCCAGCAGCTTGGCGGGACCTTATAATTCACCCCTCCACTTT.

In the case of this clone: Other DNA sequences from this sample encode an identical CDR3 as well. The chain couples TRBV4-1 to TRBJ2-7; maybe TRBD2 (6 bases). Trimming pared 3 bases from V and 0 bases from J, leaving 9 bases between. The CDR3 totals 14 residues. Per germline, CDR1 MGHRA and CDR2 YSYEKL. CDR3 DNA sequence: TGCGCCAGCAGCCAGGGGGGAGGCTCCTACGAGCAGTACTTC. It is translated as CASSQGGGSYEQYF.

The CDR3, as DNA: TGTGCCAGCAGCCCAACAGGAGGGGCTAACTATGGCTACACCTTC. This encodes CASSPTGGANYGYTF. The chain is built from TRBV7-2 and TRBJ1-2; tentative D call: TRBD1 (5 bases). V dropped 5 bases and J dropped 0 bases, with 13 bases sitting between them. Germline CDR1 reads SGHTA; CDR2 reads FQGNSA. This CDR3 has 15 residues. The complete variable domain, with remaining parts taken from reference TRBV7-2 and TRBJ1-2, reads GAGVSQSPSNKVTEKGKDVELRCDPISGHTALYWYRQSLGQGLEFLIYFQGNSAPDKSGLPSDRFSAERTGGSVSTLTIQRTQQEDSAVYLCASSPTGGANYGYTFGSGTRLTVV.

The CDR3, as DNA: TGTGCCAGCAACCCCGGAGGGGGGGCCTACACTGAAGCTTTCTTT. Encoded protein: CASNPGGGAYTEAFF. This sequence joins TRBV11-2 and TRBJ1-1, with D tentatively TRBD1 (6 bases). The CDR3 loop spans 15 amino acids. Trimming removed 7 bases at V and 3 bases at J, with 18 bases between. The germline V gene encodes CDR1 SGHAT and CDR2 FQNNGV.

The chain is built from TRBV14 and TRBJ1-1, with 7 bases fitting TRBD1. Trimming cost V 6 bases and J 1 base; bases outside gene matches: 5. The CDR3 extends over 14 amino acids. CDR1 SGHDN and CDR2 FVKESK come from the germline V gene. The CDR3 here is CASRQTGKNTEAFF. The CDR3 DNA follows: TGTGCCAGCAGACAGACAGGGAAGAACACTGAAGCTTTCTTT.

The chain combines TRBV5-1 with TRBJ2-1, with TRBD2 identical over 10 bases. Germline V CDR1 and CDR2: SGHRS, YFSETQ. The CDR3 is made up of 18 amino acids. J lost 6 bases, V lost 0 bases, and 12 bases had no gene match. The CDR3 reads CASSLASGHLAGVNEQFF. Written as DNA, the CDR3 is TGCGCCAGCAGCTTGGCCTCTGGTCATCTAGCGGGGGTCAATGAGCAGTTCTTC. Combining the CDR3 with reference TRBV5-1 and TRBJ2-1 gives the whole variable domain KAGVTQTPRYLIKTRGQQVTLSCSPISGHRSVSWYQQTPGQGLQFLFEYFSETQRNKGNFPGRFSGRQFSNSRSEMNVSTLELGDSALYLCASSLASGHLAGVNEQFFGPGTRLTVL.

This chain links TRBV10-3 with TRBJ2-7; no firm D call. V lost 3 bases, J lost 2 bases, and 11 bases lay in between. The CDR3 consists of 14 residues. Germline V lookup: CDR1 ENHRY, CDR2 SYGVKD. The CDR3 DNA reads TGTGCCATCAGTGAAGGCGGCCTAGCCTACGAGCAGTACTTC. It specifies CAISEGGLAYEQYF.

The chain employs TRBV12-3 or TRBV12-4 and TRBJ1-4; no firm D call. The CDR3 spans 13 residues. Deletions cut 3 bases from V and 3 bases from J, with 5 bases between. CDR3 in DNA: TGTGCCAGCAGTTTTAAGGCTAATGAAAAACTGTTTTTT. This codes for CASSFKANEKLFF.

The chain couples TRBV19 to TRBJ1-2; D uncertain. The CDR3 totals 16 residues. The V gene lost 5 bases and the J gene lost 0 bases, with 16 bases spanning the gap. Germline CDR1 reads LNHDA; CDR2 reads SQIVND (reference sequence). CDR3 sequence reads: CASSLGLRWANYGYTF. CDR3 in DNA: TGTGCCAGTAGTCTCGGACTTAGGTGGGCTAACTATGGCTACACCTTC.

The gene calls are TRBV28 and TRBJ2-7; D is possibly TRBD2 (5 bases). The germline V gene has CDR1 MDHEN and CDR2 SYDVKM. V shed 6 bases and J shed 5 bases, with 20 bases lying between them. This CDR3 has 15 residues. The CDR3 sequence: CASRLNRERFHEQYF. The DNA of the CDR3 is TGTGCCAGCAGGCTTAACCGGGAACGGTTCCACGAGCAGTACTTC.